This TCR beta chain originates from a study of human T cells and chemical hapten exposure. In TCRdb, the RACE reads were re-called with MiXCR into one record per CDR3 protein. The data show around 200,000 distinct CDR3 sequences, with approximately 26% seen just once and 2% to 2.5% held by the top ten. Time point of the sample: patch test 3, about 24 weeks after DPC sensitization. Regarding treatment: therapeutic diphenylcyclopropenone sensitization with weekly scalp DPC. This receptor was taken from a woman aged 40 to 50 with alopecia areata. Some clones in this sample may be carry-over from other donors' samples. The input for sequencing was whole blood, taken in connection with sensitization to the hapten diphenylcyclopropenone (DPC).

CDR3 loop: CASGSGQGAPDTQYF. CDR3 coding DNA: TGTGCCAGCGGCTCGGGACAGGGGGCCCCAGATACGCAGTATTTT. The J gene is TRBJ2-3, the V gene TRBV6-1, with 12 bases aligning to TRBD1. The length of the CDR3 is 15 residues. V trimming: 8 bases; J trimming: 4 bases; junction bases outside the gene matches: 7. The germline gives CDR1 MNHNS, CDR2 SASEGT.